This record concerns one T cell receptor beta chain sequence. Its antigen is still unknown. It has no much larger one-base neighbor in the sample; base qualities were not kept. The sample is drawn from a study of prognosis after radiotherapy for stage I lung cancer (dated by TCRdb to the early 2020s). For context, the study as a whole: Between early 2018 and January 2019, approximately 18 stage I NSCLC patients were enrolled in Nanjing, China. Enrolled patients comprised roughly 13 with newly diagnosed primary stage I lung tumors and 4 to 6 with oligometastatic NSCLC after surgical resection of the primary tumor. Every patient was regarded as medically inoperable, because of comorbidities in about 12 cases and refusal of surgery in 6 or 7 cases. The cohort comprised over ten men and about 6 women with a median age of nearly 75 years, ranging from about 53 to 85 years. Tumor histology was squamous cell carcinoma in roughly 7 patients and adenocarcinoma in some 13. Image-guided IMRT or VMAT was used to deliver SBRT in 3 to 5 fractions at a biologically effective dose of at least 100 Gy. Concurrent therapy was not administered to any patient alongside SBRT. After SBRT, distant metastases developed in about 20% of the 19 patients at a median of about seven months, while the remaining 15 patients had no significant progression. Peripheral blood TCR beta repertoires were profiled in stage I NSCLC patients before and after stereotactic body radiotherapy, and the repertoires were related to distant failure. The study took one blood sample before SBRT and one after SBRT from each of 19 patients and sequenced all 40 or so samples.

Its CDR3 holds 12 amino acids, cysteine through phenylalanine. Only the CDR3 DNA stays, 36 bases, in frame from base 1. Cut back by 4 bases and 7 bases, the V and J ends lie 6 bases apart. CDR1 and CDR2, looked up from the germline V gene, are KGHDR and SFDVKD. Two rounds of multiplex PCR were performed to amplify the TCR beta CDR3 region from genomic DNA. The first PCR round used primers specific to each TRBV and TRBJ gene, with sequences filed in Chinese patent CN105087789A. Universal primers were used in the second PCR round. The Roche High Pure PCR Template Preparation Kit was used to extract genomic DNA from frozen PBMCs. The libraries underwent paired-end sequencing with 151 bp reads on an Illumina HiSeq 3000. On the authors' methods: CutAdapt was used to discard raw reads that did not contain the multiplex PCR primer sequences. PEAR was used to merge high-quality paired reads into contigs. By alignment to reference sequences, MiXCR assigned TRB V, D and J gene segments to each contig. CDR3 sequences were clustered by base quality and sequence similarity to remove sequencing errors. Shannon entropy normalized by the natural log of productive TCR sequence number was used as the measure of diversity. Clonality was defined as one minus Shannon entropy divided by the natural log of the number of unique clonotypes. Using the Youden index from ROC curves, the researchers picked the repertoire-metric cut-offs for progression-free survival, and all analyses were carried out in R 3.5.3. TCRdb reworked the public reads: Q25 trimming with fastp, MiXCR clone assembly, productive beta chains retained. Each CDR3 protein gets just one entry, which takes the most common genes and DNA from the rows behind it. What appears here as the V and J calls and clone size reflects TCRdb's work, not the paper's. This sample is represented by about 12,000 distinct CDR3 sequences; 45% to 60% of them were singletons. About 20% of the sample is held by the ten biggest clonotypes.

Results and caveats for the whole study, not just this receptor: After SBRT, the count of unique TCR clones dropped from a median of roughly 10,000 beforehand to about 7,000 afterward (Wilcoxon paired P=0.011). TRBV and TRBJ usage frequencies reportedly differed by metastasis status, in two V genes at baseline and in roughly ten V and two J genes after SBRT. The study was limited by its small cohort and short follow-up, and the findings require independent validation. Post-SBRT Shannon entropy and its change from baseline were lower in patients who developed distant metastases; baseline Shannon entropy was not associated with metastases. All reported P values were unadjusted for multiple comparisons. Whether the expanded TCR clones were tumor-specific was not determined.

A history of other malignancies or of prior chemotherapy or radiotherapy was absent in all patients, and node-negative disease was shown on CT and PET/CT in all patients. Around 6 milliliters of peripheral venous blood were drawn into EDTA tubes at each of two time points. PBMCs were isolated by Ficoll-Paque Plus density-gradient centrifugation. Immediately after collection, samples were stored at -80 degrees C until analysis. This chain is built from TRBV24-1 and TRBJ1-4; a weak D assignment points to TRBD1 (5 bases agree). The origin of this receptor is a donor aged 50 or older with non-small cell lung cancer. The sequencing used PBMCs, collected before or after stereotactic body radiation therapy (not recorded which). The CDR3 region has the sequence CATSERGEKLFF. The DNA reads TGTGCCACCAGTGAGAGGGGTGAAAAACTGTTTTTT.